Listed here are 11 T cell receptor beta chains from one sample, sequenced in a study of Graves' ophthalmopathy and Graves' hyperthyroidism. RNA transcripts yielded amplified TCR beta CDR3 regions. First-round RT-PCR used HTBI primers; second-round multiplex PCR followed. A single record per CDR3 protein comes from TCRdb applying MiXCR to the multiplex PCR reads. The sample has about 740,000 distinct CDR3 sequences; about 44% are singletons. Sequenced sample: peripheral blood. All receptors come from an adult man with Graves' ophthalmopathy.

The rearrangement links TRBV11-3 to TRBJ2-5; 9 bases fit TRBD2. With V trimmed by 1 base and J by 5 bases, 14 bases remained unmatched. The germline CDR1 and CDR2 sequences are SGHNT and YENEEA. The CDR3 is 18 amino acids. The CDR3 loop is CASSLVIAGDVKKETQYF. DNA of the CDR3: TGTGCCAGCAGCTTAGTAATAGCGGGAGACGTAAAGAAGGAGACCCAGTACTTC.

This clonotype was detected only once. This clone may be a read error of a much larger clone one base away. V and J are TRBV12-3 or TRBV12-4 and TRBJ2-5; 8 positions agree with TRBD1. The CDR3 has 13 residues. The CDR3 is CASNGQGQGTQYF. In nucleotides, the CDR3 is TGTGCCAGCAACGGACAGGGCCAAGGGACCCAGTACTTC.

This clonotype was counted at least ten times. The chain recombines TRBV10-3 with TRBJ1-2; D possibly corresponds to TRBD1 (6 bases). The germline V gene encodes CDR1 ENHRY and CDR2 SYGVKD. Trimming removed 10 bases at V and 4 bases at J, with 10 bases between. The CDR3 loop spans 11 amino acids. CDR3: CATADSYGYTF. Here the CDR3 DNA reads TGTGCCACCGCGGACAGCTATGGCTACACCTTC.

This clonotype was observed a handful of times. The J gene is TRBJ2-7, the V gene TRBV9, with a possible D match to TRBD2 (6 bases). CDR1 is SGDLS and CDR2 is YYNGEE in the germline V gene. V gave up 4 bases and J gave up 3 bases, with 17 bases separating them. CDR3 length: 15 residues. The CDR3 sequence: CASSSYGTEGYEQYF. The CDR3 DNA follows: TGTGCCAGCAGCTCATACGGGACGGAGGGCTACGAGCAGTACTTC.

This clonotype was found a few times. This chain connects TRBV14 to TRBJ1-2; possibly TRBD1 for D (5 bases). The CDR3 covers 17 residues. Germline values: CDR1 SGHDN, CDR2 FVKESK. With 4 bases removed from V and 0 bases from J, the gap between germline ends came to 18 bases. CDR3 amino acids: CASSRILSREANYGYTF. CDR3 nucleotides: TGTGCCAGCAGCCGGATCCTCTCCAGGGAAGCTAACTATGGCTACACCTTC.

This clonotype was seen repeatedly, ten times or more. The chain carries TRBV29-1 and TRBJ2-7; the D gene is possibly TRBD2 (5 bases). CDR1 and CDR2 from the germline V gene are SQVTM and ANQGSEA. Trimming stripped 5 bases from V and 3 bases from J, with 11 bases between. This CDR3 has 12 amino acids. The CDR3 reads CSVYRGNYEQYF. CDR3 coding DNA: TGCAGCGTTTATCGAGGGAACTACGAGCAGTACTTC.

On this clonotype itself: Germline is not matched at one junction end, which may reflect a read error. This chain links TRBV24-1 with TRBJ1-5, with 8 bases identical to TRBD1. Germline CDR1 KGHDR, CDR2 SFDVKD. The CDR3 runs 14 residues. This chain's CDR3 is CASSSYRGEEPQHF. The CDR3 coding sequence is TGTGCCAGCAGTTCCTACAGGGGGGAGGAGCCCCAGCATTTT.

The chain's CDR3 is CASSQDRGGEAFF. CDR3 DNA sequence: TGCGCCAGCAGCCAAGATCGTGGGGGGGAAGCTTTCTTT. J is TRBJ1-1 and V is TRBV4-1, with D maybe TRBD1 (5 bases). Germline-derived CDR1 and CDR2 are MGHRA and YSYEKL. The CDR3 extends over 13 amino acids. V shed 0 bases and J shed 8 bases, with 10 bases lying between them.

As for this clonotype: Relative to the germline gene, one junction end is altered; a read error may explain this. The chain joins TRBV14 to TRBJ1-6, with 7 nucleotides matching TRBD1. The germline CDR1 and CDR2 sequences are SGHDN and FVKESK. CDR3 length: 16 amino acids. The CDR3 DNA is TGTGCCAGCAGGCAGACAGGGCGGTCCTACAATTCACCCCTCCACTTT. Residues: CASRQTGRSYNSPLHF.

CDR3 residues: CASSKGQSYEQYF. The CDR3 region has the DNA TGTGCCAGCAGCAAGGGACAGTCCTACGAGCAGTACTTC. This chain connects TRBV11-2 to TRBJ2-7, with TRBD1 matching over 7 bases. J was trimmed by 1 base and V by 5 bases; bases with no gene match: 2. CDR1 and CDR2 (germline): SGHAT, FQNNGV. The CDR3 spans 13 residues.

This chain connects TRBV7-9 to TRBJ2-2; D is perhaps TRBD1 (6 bases). The V end was cut by 3 bases, the J end by 4 bases, with 12 bases between. CDR3 length: 15 residues. CDR1 and CDR2 (germline): SEHNR, FQNEAQ (reference sequence). The CDR3 here is CASSFSGAVTGELFF. CDR3 DNA: TGTGCCAGCAGCTTCTCAGGGGCGGTCACCGGGGAGCTGTTTTTT.